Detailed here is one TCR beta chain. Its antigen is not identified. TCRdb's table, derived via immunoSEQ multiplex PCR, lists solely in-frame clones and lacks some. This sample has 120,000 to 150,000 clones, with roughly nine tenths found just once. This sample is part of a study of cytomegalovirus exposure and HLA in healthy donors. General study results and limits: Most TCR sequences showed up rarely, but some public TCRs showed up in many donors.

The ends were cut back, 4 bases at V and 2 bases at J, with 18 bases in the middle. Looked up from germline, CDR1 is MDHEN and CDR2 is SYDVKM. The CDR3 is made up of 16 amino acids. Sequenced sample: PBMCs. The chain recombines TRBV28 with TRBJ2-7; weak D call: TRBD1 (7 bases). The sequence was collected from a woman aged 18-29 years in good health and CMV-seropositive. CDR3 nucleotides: TGTGCCAGCAGTTCGCCTTCGACAGGGAGGCCCTACGAGCAGTACTTC. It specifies CASSSPSTGRPYEQYF.